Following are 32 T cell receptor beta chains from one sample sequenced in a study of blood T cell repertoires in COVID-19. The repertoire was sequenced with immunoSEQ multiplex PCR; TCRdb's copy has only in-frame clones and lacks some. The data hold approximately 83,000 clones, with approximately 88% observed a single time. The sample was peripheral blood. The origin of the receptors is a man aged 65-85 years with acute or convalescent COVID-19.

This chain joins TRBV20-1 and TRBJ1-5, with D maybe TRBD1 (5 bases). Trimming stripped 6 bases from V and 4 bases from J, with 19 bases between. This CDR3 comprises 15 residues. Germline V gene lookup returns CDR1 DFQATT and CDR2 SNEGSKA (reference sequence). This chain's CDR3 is CSASQGRAFNQPQHF. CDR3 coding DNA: TGCAGTGCAAGTCAGGGCAGGGCCTTTAATCAGCCCCAGCATTTT.

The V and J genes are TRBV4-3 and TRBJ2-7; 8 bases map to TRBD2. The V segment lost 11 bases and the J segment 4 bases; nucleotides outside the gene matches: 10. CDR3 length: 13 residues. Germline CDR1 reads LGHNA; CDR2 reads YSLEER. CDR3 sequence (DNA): TGCGCCGATCGTGTAGCGGGACTGTACGAGCAGTACTTC. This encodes CADRVAGLYEQYF.

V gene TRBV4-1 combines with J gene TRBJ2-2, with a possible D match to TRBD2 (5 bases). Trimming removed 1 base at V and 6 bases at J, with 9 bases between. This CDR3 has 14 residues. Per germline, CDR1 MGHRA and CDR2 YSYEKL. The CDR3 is CASSQVRESGELFF. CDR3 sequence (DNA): TGCGCCAGCAGCCAAGTTAGGGAGTCCGGGGAGCTGTTTTTT.

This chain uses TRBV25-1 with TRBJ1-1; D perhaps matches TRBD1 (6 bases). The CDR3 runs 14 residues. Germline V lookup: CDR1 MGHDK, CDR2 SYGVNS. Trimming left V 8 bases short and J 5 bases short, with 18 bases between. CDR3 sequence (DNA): TGTGCCAGCCGGTCCCCAGGGGTCCATACTGAAGCTTTCTTT. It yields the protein CASRSPGVHTEAFF.

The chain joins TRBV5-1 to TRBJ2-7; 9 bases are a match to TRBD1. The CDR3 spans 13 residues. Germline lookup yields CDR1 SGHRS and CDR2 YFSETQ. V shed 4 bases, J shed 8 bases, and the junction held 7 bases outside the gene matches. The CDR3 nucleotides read TGCGCCAGCAGCCTCGGACAGGGGCGACAGCAGTACTTC. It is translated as CASSLGQGRQQYF. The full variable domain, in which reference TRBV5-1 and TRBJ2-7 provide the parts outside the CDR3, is KAGVTQTPRYLIKTRGQQVTLSCSPISGHRSVSWYQQTPGQGLQFLFEYFSETQRNKGNFPGRFSGRQFSNSRSEMNVSTLELGDSALYLCASSLGQGRQQYFGPGTRLTVT.

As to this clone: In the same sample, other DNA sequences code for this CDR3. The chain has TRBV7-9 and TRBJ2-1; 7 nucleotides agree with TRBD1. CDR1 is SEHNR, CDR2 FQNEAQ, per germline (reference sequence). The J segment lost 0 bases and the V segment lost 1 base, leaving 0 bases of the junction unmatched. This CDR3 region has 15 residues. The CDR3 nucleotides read TGTGCCAGCAGCTTAGGACAGGGCTCCTACAATGAGCAGTTCTTC. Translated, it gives CASSLGQGSYNEQFF. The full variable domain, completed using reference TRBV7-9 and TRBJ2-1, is DTGVSQNPRHKITKRGQNVTFRCDPISEHNRLYWYRQTLGQGPEFLTYFQNEAQLEKSRLLSDRFSAERPKGSFSTLEIQRTEQGDSAMYLCASSLGQGSYNEQFFGPGTRLTVL.

CDR3 nucleotides: TGTGCCAGCAGTACCCAGGGGGGTCAGCCCCAGCATTTT. It specifies CASSTQGGQPQHF. The chain joins TRBV12-3 or TRBV12-4 to TRBJ1-5; 7 bases agree with TRBD1. V was clipped by 5 bases and J by 6 bases; unmatched bases: 4. The CDR3 loop spans 13 amino acids.

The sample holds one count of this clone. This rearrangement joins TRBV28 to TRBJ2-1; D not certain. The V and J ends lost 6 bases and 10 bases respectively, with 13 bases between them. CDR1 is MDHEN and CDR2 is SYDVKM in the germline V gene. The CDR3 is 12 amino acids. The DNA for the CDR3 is TGTGCCAGCAGCGACGACCGGGTCGAGCAGTTCTTC. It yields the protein CASSDDRVEQFF.

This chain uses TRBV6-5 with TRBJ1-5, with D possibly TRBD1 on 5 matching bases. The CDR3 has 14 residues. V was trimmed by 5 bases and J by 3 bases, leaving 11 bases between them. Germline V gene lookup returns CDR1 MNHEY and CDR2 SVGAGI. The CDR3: CASSPDSANQPQHF. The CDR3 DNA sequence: TGTGCCAGCAGTCCTGACAGTGCCAATCAGCCCCAGCATTTT.

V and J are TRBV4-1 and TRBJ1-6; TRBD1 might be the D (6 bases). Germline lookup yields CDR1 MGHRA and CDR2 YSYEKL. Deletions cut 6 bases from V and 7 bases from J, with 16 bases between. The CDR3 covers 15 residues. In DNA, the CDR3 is TGCGCCAGCAGACAAATCGGACAGAGGAATTCACCCCTCCACTTT. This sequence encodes CASRQIGQRNSPLHF.

CDR3 residues: CSVTETGQSQHF. CDR3 bases: TGCAGCGTTACAGAAACAGGACAGAGCCAGCATTTT. The gene calls are TRBV29-1 and TRBJ1-5; a possible D gene is TRBD1 (6 bases). Per the germline V gene, CDR1 is SQVTM and CDR2 is ANQGSEA. V lost 5 bases, J lost 12 bases, and 17 bases lay in between. The CDR3 is 12 amino acids.

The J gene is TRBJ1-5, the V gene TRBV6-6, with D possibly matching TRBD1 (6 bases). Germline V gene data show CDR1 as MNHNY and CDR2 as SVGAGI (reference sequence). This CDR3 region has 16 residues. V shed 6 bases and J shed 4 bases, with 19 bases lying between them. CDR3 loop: CASRRDTKKGNQPQHF. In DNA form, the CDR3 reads TGTGCCAGCAGACGGGACACCAAAAAGGGGAATCAGCCCCAGCATTTT.

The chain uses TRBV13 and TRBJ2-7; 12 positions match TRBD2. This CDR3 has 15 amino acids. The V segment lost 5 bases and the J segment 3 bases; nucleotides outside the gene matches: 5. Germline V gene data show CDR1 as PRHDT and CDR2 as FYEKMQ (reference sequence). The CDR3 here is CASSRTSGAIYEQYF. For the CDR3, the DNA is TGTGCCAGCAGCCGGACTAGCGGGGCAATCTACGAGCAGTACTTC.

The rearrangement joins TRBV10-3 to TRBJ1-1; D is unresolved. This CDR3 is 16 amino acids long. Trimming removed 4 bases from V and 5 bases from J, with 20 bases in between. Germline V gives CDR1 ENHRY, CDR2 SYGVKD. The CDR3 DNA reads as TGTGCCATCAGTGTGGGAGCAGGTAAAGGAGGAACTGAAGCTTTCTTT. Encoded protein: CAISVGAGKGGTEAFF.

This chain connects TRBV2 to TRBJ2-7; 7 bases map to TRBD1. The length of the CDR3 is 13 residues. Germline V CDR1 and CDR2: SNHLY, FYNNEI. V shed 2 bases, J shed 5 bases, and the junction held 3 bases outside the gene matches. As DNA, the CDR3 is TGTGCCAGCAGTGAAAGGGGGCTTGACGAGCAGTACTTC. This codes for CASSERGLDEQYF.

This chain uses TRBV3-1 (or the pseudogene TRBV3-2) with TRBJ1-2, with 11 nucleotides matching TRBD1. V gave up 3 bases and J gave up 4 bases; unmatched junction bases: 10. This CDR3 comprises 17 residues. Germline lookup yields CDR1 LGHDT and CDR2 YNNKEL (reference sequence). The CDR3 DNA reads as TGTGCCAGCAGCCATTCCGGACAGGGGGCGTATGTCTATGGCTACACCTTC. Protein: CASSHSGQGAYVYGYTF.

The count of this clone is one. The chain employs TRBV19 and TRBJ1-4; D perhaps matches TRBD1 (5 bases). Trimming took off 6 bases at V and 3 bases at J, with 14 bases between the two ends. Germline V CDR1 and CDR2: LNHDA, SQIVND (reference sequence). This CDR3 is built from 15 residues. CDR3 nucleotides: TGTGCCAGTAGACGGGGCGGGATGGCTAATGAAAAACTGTTTTTT. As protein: CASRRGGMANEKLFF.

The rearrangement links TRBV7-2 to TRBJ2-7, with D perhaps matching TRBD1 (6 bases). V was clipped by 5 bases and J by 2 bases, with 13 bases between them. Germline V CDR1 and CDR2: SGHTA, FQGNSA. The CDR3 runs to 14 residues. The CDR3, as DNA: TGTGCCAGCAGCAAGACGACAGGTCCCTACGAGCAGTACTTC. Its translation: CASSKTTGPYEQYF. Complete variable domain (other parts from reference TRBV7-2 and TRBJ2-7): GAGVSQSPSNKVTEKGKDVELRCDPISGHTALYWYRQSLGQGLEFLIYFQGNSAPDKSGLPSDRFSAERTGGSVSTLTIQRTQQEDSAVYLCASSKTTGPYEQYFGPGTRLTVT.

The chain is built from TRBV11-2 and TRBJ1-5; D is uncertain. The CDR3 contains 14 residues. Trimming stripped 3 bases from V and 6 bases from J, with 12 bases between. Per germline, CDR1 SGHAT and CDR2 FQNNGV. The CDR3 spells CASSLGRVGQPQHF. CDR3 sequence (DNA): TGTGCCAGCAGCTTGGGGAGGGTGGGTCAGCCCCAGCATTTT.

The chain's CDR3 is CASSQDLASIIYEQYF. For the CDR3, the DNA is TGCGCCAGCAGCCAAGATCTGGCCTCGATTATTTACGAGCAGTACTTC. The chain has TRBV4-3 and TRBJ2-7; no firm D call. Trimming took 0 bases from V and 4 from J, leaving 16 bases between them. Per germline, CDR1 LGHNA and CDR2 YSLEER. The CDR3 runs to 16 residues.

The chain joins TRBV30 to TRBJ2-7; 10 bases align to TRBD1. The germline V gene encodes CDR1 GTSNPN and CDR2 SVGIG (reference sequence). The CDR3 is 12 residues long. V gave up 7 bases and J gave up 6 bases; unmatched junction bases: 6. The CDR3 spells CASGQGLGEQYF. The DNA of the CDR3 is TGTGCCTCGGGACAGGGGCTGGGCGAGCAGTACTTC.

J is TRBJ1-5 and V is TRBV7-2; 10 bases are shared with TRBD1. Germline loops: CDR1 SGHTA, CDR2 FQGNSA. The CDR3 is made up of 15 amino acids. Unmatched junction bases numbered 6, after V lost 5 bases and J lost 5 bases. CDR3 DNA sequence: TGTGCCAGCAGCCATGGACAGGGGGGTTATCAGCCCCAGCATTTT. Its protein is CASSHGQGGYQPQHF.

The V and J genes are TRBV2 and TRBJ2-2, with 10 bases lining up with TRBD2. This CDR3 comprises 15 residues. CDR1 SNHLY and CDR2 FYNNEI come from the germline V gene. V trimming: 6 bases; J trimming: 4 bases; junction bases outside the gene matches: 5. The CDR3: CASRTGTSATGELFF. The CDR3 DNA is TGTGCCAGCAGAACCGGGACTAGCGCCACCGGGGAGCTGTTTTTT.

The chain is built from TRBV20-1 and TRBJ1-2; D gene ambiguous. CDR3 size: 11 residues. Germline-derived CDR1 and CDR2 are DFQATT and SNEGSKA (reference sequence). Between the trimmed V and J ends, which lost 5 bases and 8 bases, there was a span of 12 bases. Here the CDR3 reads CSAYPPSGYTF. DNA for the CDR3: TGCAGTGCTTATCCCCCCTCCGGCTACACCTTC.

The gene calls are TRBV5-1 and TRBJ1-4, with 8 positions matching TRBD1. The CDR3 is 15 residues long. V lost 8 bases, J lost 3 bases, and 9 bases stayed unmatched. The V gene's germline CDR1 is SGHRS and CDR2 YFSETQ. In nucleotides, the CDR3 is TGCGCCAGTCACCAGGGGGCGTTGGCTAATGAAAAACTGTTTTTT. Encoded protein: CASHQGALANEKLFF.

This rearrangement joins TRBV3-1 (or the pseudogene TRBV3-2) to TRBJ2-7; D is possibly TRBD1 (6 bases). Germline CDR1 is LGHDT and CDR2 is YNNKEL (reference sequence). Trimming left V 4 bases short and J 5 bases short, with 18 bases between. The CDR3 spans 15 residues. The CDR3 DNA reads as TGTGCCAGCAGCCTCCTTGGTTCAGGGGTGAACGAGCAGTACTTC. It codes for CASSLLGSGVNEQYF.

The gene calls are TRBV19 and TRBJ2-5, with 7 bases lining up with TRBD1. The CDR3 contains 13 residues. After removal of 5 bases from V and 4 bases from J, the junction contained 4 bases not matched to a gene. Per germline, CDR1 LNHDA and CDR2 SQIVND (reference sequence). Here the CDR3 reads CASSPTGVETQYF. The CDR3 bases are TGTGCCAGTAGTCCCACAGGGGTAGAGACCCAGTACTTC.

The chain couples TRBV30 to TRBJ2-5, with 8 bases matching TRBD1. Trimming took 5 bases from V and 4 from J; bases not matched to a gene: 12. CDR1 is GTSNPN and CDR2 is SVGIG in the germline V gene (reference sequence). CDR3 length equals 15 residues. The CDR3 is CAWGKTGAEGETQYF. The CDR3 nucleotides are TGTGCCTGGGGAAAGACAGGGGCTGAGGGAGAGACCCAGTACTTC. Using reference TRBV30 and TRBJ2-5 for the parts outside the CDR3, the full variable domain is SQTIHQWPATLVQPVGSPLSLECTVEGTSNPNLYWYRQAAGRGLQLLFYSVGIGQISSEVPQNLSASRPQDRQFILSSKKLLLSDSGFYLCAWGKTGAEGETQYFGPGTRLLVL.

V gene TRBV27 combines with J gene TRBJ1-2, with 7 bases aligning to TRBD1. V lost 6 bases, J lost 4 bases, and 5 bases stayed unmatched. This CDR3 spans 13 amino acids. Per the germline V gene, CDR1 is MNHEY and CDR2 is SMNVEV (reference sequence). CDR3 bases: TGTGCCAGCAGAAAAACAGGGGCCTATGGCTACACCTTC. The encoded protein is CASRKTGAYGYTF.

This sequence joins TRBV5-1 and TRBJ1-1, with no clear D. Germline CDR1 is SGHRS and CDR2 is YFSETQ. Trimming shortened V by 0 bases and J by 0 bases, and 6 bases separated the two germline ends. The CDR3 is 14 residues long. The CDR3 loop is CASSLDTLNTEAFF. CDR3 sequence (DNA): TGCGCCAGCAGCTTGGACACACTGAACACTGAAGCTTTCTTT.

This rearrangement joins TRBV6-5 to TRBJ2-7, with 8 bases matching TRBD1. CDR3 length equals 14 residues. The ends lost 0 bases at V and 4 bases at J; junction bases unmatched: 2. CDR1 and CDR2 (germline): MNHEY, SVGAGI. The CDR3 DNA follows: TGTGCCAGCAGTTACTCGACAGGGGTGTACGAGCAGTACTTC. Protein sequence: CASSYSTGVYEQYF.

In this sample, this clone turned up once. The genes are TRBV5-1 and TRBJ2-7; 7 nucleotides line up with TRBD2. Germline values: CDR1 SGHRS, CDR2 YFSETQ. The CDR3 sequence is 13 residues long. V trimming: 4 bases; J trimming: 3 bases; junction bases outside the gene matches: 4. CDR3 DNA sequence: TGCGCCAGCAGCCGGGGGGTTGACTACGAGCAGTACTTC. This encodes CASSRGVDYEQYF.